These 11 T cell receptor beta chains share one sample of origin, sequenced in a study of shared clonotypes between healthy human individuals. CD45RO-negative, CCR7-positively selected cells formed the naive CD8 fraction, excluding terminally differentiated effector memory CD45RA+ cells. Clones were read by immunoSEQ multiplex PCR, and TCRdb kept only the in-frame ones, dropping some. The sample lists roughly 2,000,000 clones, just under 95% occurring once. The sample comprised naive CD8+ T cells from PBMCs. These receptors were collected from a man in his late teens or twenties in good health. Some clones in this sample may be carry-over from other donors' samples.

CDR3 sequence: CASSPLGGKLFF. The CDR3 DNA reads as TGTGCCAGCAGCCCCCTAGGGGGAAAACTGTTTTTT. V is TRBV28 and J is TRBJ1-4; D is possibly TRBD1 (6 bases). CDR1 and CDR2 from the germline V gene are MDHEN and SYDVKM. The CDR3 is 12 residues long. Trimming removed 6 bases at V and 10 bases at J, with 12 bases between.

This chain uses TRBV7-3 with TRBJ2-2, with D hard to call. Per the germline V gene, CDR1 is SGHTA and CDR2 is FQGTGA. V lost 4 bases to trimming and J lost 1 base, with 4 bases between them. The CDR3 totals 13 residues. CDR3 amino acids: CASSSWNTGELFF. Here the CDR3 DNA reads TGTGCCAGCAGCTCCTGGAACACCGGGGAGCTGTTTTTT.

The chain uses TRBV10-1 and TRBJ2-3; D gene ambiguous. Trimming shortened V by 0 bases and J by 6 bases, and 4 bases separated the two germline ends. Per germline, CDR1 WNHNN and CDR2 SYGVQD (reference sequence). This CDR3 has 12 residues. As DNA, the CDR3 is TGCGCCAGCAGTGAGTCGAGGGATACGCAGTATTTT. This sequence encodes CASSESRDTQYF.

Only one count was recorded for this clone. This rearrangement joins TRBV27 to TRBJ2-7; 9 bases are a match to TRBD2. CDR1 MNHEY and CDR2 SMNVEV come from the germline V gene (reference sequence). The CDR3 is 16 amino acids. V was clipped by 5 bases and J by 4 bases; unmatched bases: 12. CDR3 coding DNA: TGTGCCAGCAGTATGATTGGGACTAGCAAACCGTACGAGCAGTACTTC. Translated, it gives CASSMIGTSKPYEQYF.

The count of this clone is one. The CDR3 coding sequence is TGCGCCAGCAGTGAGTCAAGGGGGGACGAGCAGTACTTC. This sequence encodes CASSESRGDEQYF. The V call is TRBV10-1, the J call TRBJ2-7; D may match TRBD1 or TRBD2 (6 bases each). This CDR3 is built from 13 residues. Per the germline V gene, CDR1 is WNHNN and CDR2 is SYGVQD (reference sequence). V gave up 0 bases and J gave up 5 bases, with 8 bases separating them.

V and J are TRBV2 and TRBJ2-7; D remains unclear. The CDR3 runs 13 residues. V was trimmed by 3 bases and J by 3 bases, leaving 9 bases between them. Germline CDR1 reads SNHLY; CDR2 reads FYNNEI. DNA for the CDR3: TGTGCCAGCAGTGATCGGGTGAACTACGAGCAGTACTTC. Translating gives CASSDRVNYEQYF. The complete variable domain, with remaining parts taken from reference TRBV2 and TRBJ2-7, reads EPEVTQTPSHQVTQMGQEVILRCVPISNHLYFYWYRQILGQKVEFLVSFYNNEISEKSEIFDDQFSVERPDGSNFTLKIRSTKLEDSAMYFCASSDRVNYEQYFGPGTRLTVT.

This rearrangement joins TRBV27 to TRBJ2-3; D not resolved. V lost 2 bases and J 0 bases, leaving 3 bases between the germline ends. The CDR3 has 13 amino acids. Germline CDR1 MNHEY, CDR2 SMNVEV (reference sequence). The CDR3 DNA reads TGTGCCAGCAGTTTAACTAGCACAGATACGCAGTATTTT. Protein sequence: CASSLTSTDTQYF.

This clone was seen just once. The chain couples TRBV9 to TRBJ2-7, with 9 bases identical to TRBD1. The CDR3 runs 15 residues. In germline, CDR1 is SGDLS, CDR2 YYNGEE. V lost 3 bases to trimming and J lost 6 bases; unmatched junction nucleotides: 10. The DNA for the CDR3 is TGTGCCAGCAGCGCTGGACAGGGGCGAGGGGGCGAGCAGTACTTC. It codes for CASSAGQGRGGEQYF.

This chain connects TRBV14 to TRBJ2-3; a weak D match, TRBD2 (6 bases). Germline V CDR1 and CDR2: SGHDN, FVKESK. The V and J ends lost 1 base and 0 bases respectively, with 11 bases between them. The CDR3 spans 16 residues. The CDR3 nucleotides are TGTGCCAGCAGCCAAGTTGCGGGATTCAGCACAGATACGCAGTATTTT. Its protein is CASSQVAGFSTDTQYF.

The chain links TRBV6-1 to TRBJ2-7; 7 bases map to TRBD1. Per germline, CDR1 MNHNS and CDR2 SASEGT. J lost 2 bases, V lost 5 bases, and 6 bases had no gene match. The CDR3 has 14 amino acids. This CDR3 reads CASSQQGTPYEQYF. The CDR3 bases are TGTGCCAGCAGTCAACAGGGGACACCCTACGAGCAGTACTTC.

The chain has TRBV19 and TRBJ2-5; D possibly corresponds to TRBD1 (5 bases). CDR3 size: 17 residues. Germline V gives CDR1 LNHDA, CDR2 SQIVND (reference sequence). V was cut by 2 bases and J by 5 bases, with 21 bases left in between. The CDR3 protein is CASSITLPGMVRETQYF. CDR3 DNA sequence: TGTGCCAGTAGTATAACCCTCCCAGGGATGGTGAGGGAGACCCAGTACTTC.